A selection of T cell receptor beta chains follows, all from one sample in a study of breast tumors, draining lymph nodes, adjacent tissues. TCRdb re-analysed the multiplex PCR reads in MiXCR, keeping a single row per CDR3 protein. This sample carries over 130,000 distinct CDR3 sequences, 32% of them seen once, and the ten largest clones take approximately 2.3%. Sequencing used axillary lymph node tissue. These receptors came from a female donor with breast cancer. Some clones in this sample may be carry-over from other donors' samples. Each CDR3 is given with its conserved first and last residue. The order of the fields is D gene, V gene, J gene, clone size, CDR3 DNA, CDR3 protein. D genes are given only for firm matches. Clone size is given for some rows only: seen once, a few or many times, or a class if the clone is expanded.

-	TRBV7-2	TRBJ1-6	many	TGTGCCAGCAGCTTAATTGTAAGGGATTCACCCCTCCACTTT	CASSLIVRDSPLHF
-	TRBV12-3/TRBV12-4	TRBJ2-5	many	TGTGCCAGCAGTTTCGGCAGGGGGGGGACCCAGTACTTC	CASSFGRGGTQYF
-	TRBV10-2	TRBJ2-1	many	TGCGCCAGCAGTGCTGACCCCTACAATGAGCAGTTCTTC	CASSADPYNEQFF
-	TRBV6-2/TRBV6-3	TRBJ1-2	many	TGTGCCAGCAGTTACGCCTCTAACTATGGCTACACCTTC	CASSYASNYGYTF
-	TRBV2	TRBJ2-5	-	TGTGCCAGCAGCCAGGGCGAGGCCCAGGCCCAGTACTTC	CASSQGEAQAQYF
TRBD1	TRBV4-2	TRBJ2-7	-	TGTGCCAGCAGCCAGGGACAGGGAAACACCTACGAGCAGTACTTC	CASSQGQGNTYEQYF
-	TRBV25-1	TRBJ1-4	many	TGTGCCAGCAGTCCGGGGGCCACTAATGAAAAACTGTTTTTT	CASSPGATNEKLFF
-	TRBV15	TRBJ2-2	many	TGTGCCACCAGCAGAGATCCTGGCACCTCGAGTGTCGGGGAGCTGTTTTTT	CATSRDPGTSSVGELFF
-	TRBV7-9	TRBJ2-7	-	TGTGCCAGCAGCCTGGGGACATCGGACGAGCAGTACTTC	CASSLGTSDEQYF
TRBD1	TRBV12-3/TRBV12-4	TRBJ1-3	many	TGTGCCAGCAGTTCCACAGGGGGCGCTGGAAACACCATATATTTT	CASSSTGGAGNTIYF
TRBD1	TRBV12-3/TRBV12-4	TRBJ1-4	-	TGTGCCAGCAGCATAGTGGGACAGGGGTCAAAACTGTTTTTT	CASSIVGQGSKLFF
-	TRBV6-1	TRBJ2-4	-	TGTGCCAGCACCCAACAGGCAGAACTAGCCAAAAGCATTCAGTACTTC	CASTQQAELAKSIQYF
TRBD1	TRBV5-6	TRBJ1-6	many	TGTGCCAGCAGCTCCCGACAGGGGGCCTCCTATAATTCACCCCTCCACTTT	CASSSRQGASYNSPLHF
-	TRBV11-1	TRBJ2-1	-	TGTGCCAGCAGCTTGAGGAATGAGCCGTTCTTC	CASSLRNEPFF
-	TRBV5-6	TRBJ2-3	many	TGTGCCAGCAGCTCCCCGATGGTCACAGATACGCAGTATTTT	CASSSPMVTDTQYF
-	TRBV7-3	TRBJ2-5	-	TGTGCCAGCAGCTTAATAGGCAACCAAGAGACCCAGTACTTC	CASSLIGNQETQYF
TRBD1	TRBV20-1	TRBJ1-1	-	TGCAGTGCCGGGACAGGGGGTAACACTGAAGCTTTCTTT	CSAGTGGNTEAFF
TRBD2	TRBV6-5	TRBJ2-1	many	TGTGCCAGCAGTTTCAGCGGGGGGGCCTCCTACAATGAGCAGTTCTTC	CASSFSGGASYNEQFF
-	TRBV3-1	TRBJ1-3	many	TGTGCCAGCAGCCACCAACAGGGCTCTGGAAACACCATATATTTT	CASSHQQGSGNTIYF
TRBD2	TRBV9	TRBJ2-1	many	TGTGCCAGCAGCGTAGGGCTAGCGGGGGGCCCATGGTATGAGCAGTTCTTC	CASSVGLAGGPWYEQFF
TRBD1	TRBV5-8	TRBJ2-2	many	TGTGCCAGCAGCCAACAGGGGGCCGGGGAGCTGTTTTTT	CASSQQGAGELFF
TRBD1	TRBV20-1	TRBJ1-6	many	TGCAGTGCCCCCCCCCGGACAGGGGCAAATTCACCCCTCCACTTT	CSAPPRTGANSPLHF
TRBD1	TRBV5-1	TRBJ2-3	-	TGCGCCAGCAGCTTGCTACTGAGACAGGGCGTAGATACGCAGTATTTT	CASSLLLRQGVDTQYF
-	TRBV20-1	TRBJ2-7	many	TGCAGCACCGACAGAAGTGTTCTTGAGCAGTACTTC	CSTDRSVLEQYF
-	TRBV5-1	TRBJ1-1	-	TGCGCCAGCAGCTTGGAGAGCTCTGAAGCTTTCTTT	CASSLESSEAFF
TRBD1	TRBV10-3	TRBJ2-3	many	TGTGCCATCAGTGGGATGGAGAGGGTAGCAGGGGGAGATACGCAGTATTTT	CAISGMERVAGGDTQYF
TRBD2	TRBV27	TRBJ2-1	many	TGTGCCAGCGGGGCGGGGGGTCTCTACAATGAGCAGTTCTTC	CASGAGGLYNEQFF
-	TRBV9	TRBJ2-5	many	TGTGCCAGCAGCGTAGCTTGGGACTTGGAGACCCAGTACTTC	CASSVAWDLETQYF
-	TRBV5-1	TRBJ1-4	many	TGCGCCAGCAGCCCGGAAACGGGACGGCTCTATGAAAAACTGTTTTTT	CASSPETGRLYEKLFF
-	TRBV28	TRBJ2-7	many	TGTGCCAGCAGCGGTCGGAGCTCCTACGAGCAGTACTTC	CASSGRSSYEQYF
-	TRBV7-2	TRBJ1-2	many	TGTGCCAGCACCTTAGCGGGCAACACTAACTATGGCTACACCTTC	CASTLAGNTNYGYTF
-	TRBV19	TRBJ2-5	many	TGTGCCAGTAGTACTCCCCCTTTTGGGGGGAGAGGAGAGACCCAGTACTTC	CASSTPPFGGRGETQYF
-	TRBV7-3	TRBJ1-5	many	TGTGCCAGCAGCTTAAGGGCAGTCTTTAATAGCAATCAGCCCCAGCATTTT	CASSLRAVFNSNQPQHF
-	TRBV24-1	TRBJ1-6	-	TGTGCCACCAGTGCTTCAGGCGTCAATTCACCCCTCCACTTT	CATSASGVNSPLHF
-	TRBV6-5	TRBJ1-5	many	TGTGCCAGCAGTTACTCGATGGGGGAAAATCAGCCCCAGCATTTT	CASSYSMGENQPQHF
TRBD1	TRBV4-1	TRBJ2-7	-	TGCGCCGGCAGCCAAACTGACAGGGTTAATTCCTGCGAGCAGTACTTC	CAGSQTDRVNSCEQYF
-	TRBV7-6	TRBJ2-2	many	TGTGCCAGCAGCTTAATAGGCGGGGGCTCAGCAACCGGGGAGCTGTTTTTT	CASSLIGGGSATGELFF
TRBD2	TRBV29-1	TRBJ2-3	-	TGCACCGTGACCCCTGGACTAGCGGGGGGGACAGATACGCGGTATTTT	CTVTPGLAGGTDTRYF
-	TRBV4-1	TRBJ1-4	many	TGCGCCAGCAGGGTACGGGGAGGACCAGGGGTCACTAATGAAAAACTGTTTTTT	CASRVRGGPGVTNEKLFF
-	TRBV5-8	TRBJ1-2	-	TGTGCCAGCAACCACCCCTTAGGAGGGGGCTACACCTTC	CASNHPLGGGYTF
TRBD1	TRBV5-1	TRBJ1-2	-	TGCGCCGGCAGTGCCTGGGCAGGGGGTGGCTACACCTTC	CAGSAWAGGGYTF
-	TRBV10-3	TRBJ1-5	many	TGTGCCATCAGTGAACAGAATAGCAATCAGCCCCAGCATTTT	CAISEQNSNQPQHF
-	TRBV19	TRBJ1-5	many	TGTGCCAGTAGTATAGACAGGGGCAATCAGCCCCAGCATTTT	CASSIDRGNQPQHF
-	TRBV7-2	TRBJ2-2	-	TGTGCCAGCAGCTTTACCCGGGGAGCGAACACCGGGGAGCTGTTTTTT	CASSFTRGANTGELFF
TRBD2	TRBV20-1	TRBJ2-3	-	TGCAGTGCTAGAGATTCCCTAGCGGGGGGGCCGAATACGCAGTATTTT	CSARDSLAGGPNTQYF
-	TRBV30	TRBJ1-2	many	TGTGCCTGGAGTAAGCGTATCAGCTATGGCTACACCTTC	CAWSKRISYGYTF
-	TRBV6-2/TRBV6-3	TRBJ1-1	-	TGTGCCAGCTCCCTGGGGGCGGGCTGGGCCACTGAAGCTTTCTTT	CASSLGAGWATEAFF
-	TRBV20-1	TRBJ1-5	few	TGCAGTGCTAGTAGTCGACTGGGCAATCAGCCCCAGCATTTT	CSASSRLGNQPQHF
-	TRBV4-2	TRBJ1-4	many	TGTGCCAGCAGCCAAGAGGGGGCAGGGTTCTTCTCAACTAATGAAAAACTGTTTTTT	CASSQEGAGFFSTNEKLFF
-	TRBV9	TRBJ2-2	many	TGTGCCAGCAGCGTAGTACAGGGTGGAGCCGGGGAGCTGTTTTTT	CASSVVQGGAGELFF
-	TRBV11-2	TRBJ2-3	many	TGTGCCAGCAGCCGCCTAGCGTCCGCGGGTGGAGATACGCAGTATTTT	CASSRLASAGGDTQYF
TRBD2	TRBV20-1	TRBJ2-3	many	TGCAGTGCTAGACGGCTAGCGGGGGGGCCGGGCTCCACAGATACGCAGTATTTT	CSARRLAGGPGSTDTQYF